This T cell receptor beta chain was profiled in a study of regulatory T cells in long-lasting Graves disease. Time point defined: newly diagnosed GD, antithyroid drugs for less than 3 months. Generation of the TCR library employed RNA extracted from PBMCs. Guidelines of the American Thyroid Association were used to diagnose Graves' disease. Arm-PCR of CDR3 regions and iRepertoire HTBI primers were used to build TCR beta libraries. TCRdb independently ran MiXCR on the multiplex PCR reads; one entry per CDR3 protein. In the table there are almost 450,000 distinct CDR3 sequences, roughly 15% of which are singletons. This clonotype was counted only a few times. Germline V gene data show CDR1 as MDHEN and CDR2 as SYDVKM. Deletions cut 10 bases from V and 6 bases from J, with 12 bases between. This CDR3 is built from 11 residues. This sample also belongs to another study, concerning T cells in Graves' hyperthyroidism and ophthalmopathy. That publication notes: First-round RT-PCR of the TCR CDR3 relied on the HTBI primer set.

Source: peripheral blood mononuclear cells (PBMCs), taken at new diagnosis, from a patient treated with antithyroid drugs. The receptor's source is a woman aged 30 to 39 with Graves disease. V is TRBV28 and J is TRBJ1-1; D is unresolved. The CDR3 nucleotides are TGTGCCATCGAAAGGTTCCCTGAAGCTTTCTTT. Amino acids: CAIERFPEAFF.